The 13 T cell receptor beta chains below all came from one sample that was sequenced in a study of CD8 T cells in Susac syndrome. Random hexamers served to reverse transcribe roughly 0.5 to 1 ug RNA. TCRdb called the immunoSEQ multiplex PCR reads again in MiXCR, with one record for every CDR3 protein. The sample includes some 450,000 distinct CDR3 sequences, more than 80% of them seen just once. The sequenced sample consisted of CD8+ T cells from PBMCs. These receptors were taken from a human donor with multiple sclerosis.

This rearrangement joins TRBV12-3 or TRBV12-4 to TRBJ1-1; D is undetermined. The CDR3 is 9 residues long. V was pared by 3 bases and J by 12 bases, with 5 bases between. CDR3 loop: CASSFPPFF. The CDR3 region has the DNA TGTGCCAGCAGTTTCCCACCTTTCTTT.

The rearrangement uses TRBV5-1 and TRBJ2-5, with 13 bases aligning to TRBD2. The junction had 5 bases not matched to a gene; V was cut back by 4 bases and J by 2 bases. Germline CDR1 and CDR2: SGHRS and YFSETQ. The CDR3 length is 16 residues. The CDR3 loop is CASSPGLAGEQETQYF. The CDR3 DNA reads as TGCGCCAGCAGCCCCGGACTAGCGGGAGAGCAAGAGACCCAGTACTTC. The variable domain in full, completed from reference TRBV5-1 and TRBJ2-5, reads KAGVTQTPRYLIKTRGQQVTLSCSPISGHRSVSWYQQTPGQGLQFLFEYFSETQRNKGNFPGRFSGRQFSNSRSEMNVSTLELGDSALYLCASSPGLAGEQETQYFGPGTRLLVL.

V gene TRBV4-1 combines with J gene TRBJ2-3; 14 nucleotides align to TRBD2. Trimming took 1 base from V and 7 from J; bases not matched to a gene: 7. This CDR3 spans 17 amino acids. Germline CDR1 is MGHRA and CDR2 is YSYEKL. For the CDR3, the DNA is TGCGCCAGCAGCCAAGTCCGACTAGCGGGAGGGAAGCATACGCAGTATTTT. Encoded protein: CASSQVRLAGGKHTQYF.

The chain links TRBV6-1 to TRBJ2-1, with D hard to call. CDR3 length: 16 amino acids. V was shortened by 6 bases and J by 0 bases, with 15 bases between the two germline ends. Germline V gene data show CDR1 as MNHNS and CDR2 as SASEGT. This chain's CDR3 is CASRDLPASSYNEQFF. The CDR3 nucleotides read TGTGCCAGCAGGGACCTACCGGCTAGCTCCTACAATGAGCAGTTCTTC.

The chain uses TRBV4-1 and TRBJ1-1, with a weak D call TRBD1 (5 bases). Germline assignment: CDR1 MGHRA and CDR2 YSYEKL. This CDR3 is 14 amino acids long. Trimming took 2 bases from V and 10 from J, leaving 17 bases between them. The CDR3 DNA reads as TGCGCCAGCAGCCAATTAGATAGGGGAGAGAGAGCTTTCTTT. As protein: CASSQLDRGERAFF.

The V call is TRBV19, the J call TRBJ2-5, with a weak D call TRBD1 (6 bases). The CDR3 loop spans 15 amino acids. V was trimmed by 6 bases and J by 1 base, leaving 15 bases between them. Germline V gene data show CDR1 as LNHDA and CDR2 as SQIVND (reference sequence). The CDR3 loop reads CASSEGPGAQETQYF. DNA for the CDR3: TGTGCCAGTAGCGAGGGTCCAGGGGCCCAAGAGACCCAGTACTTC.

The gene calls are TRBV5-4 and TRBJ2-7, with a possible D match to TRBD2 (6 bases). Per the germline V gene, CDR1 is SGHNT and CDR2 is YYREEE (reference sequence). This CDR3 has 15 amino acids. Trimming left V 4 bases short and J 0 bases short, with 14 bases between. The CDR3 is CASSRPGGSSYEQYF. The CDR3 region has the DNA TGTGCCAGCAGCCGACCTGGGGGGAGCTCCTACGAGCAGTACTTC.

The chain links TRBV5-6 to TRBJ2-2, with D unclear. V lost 2 bases to trimming and J lost 2 bases, with 7 bases between them. Germline values: CDR1 SGHDT, CDR2 YYEEEE. This CDR3 spans 14 amino acids. CDR3 sequence: CASSFVQNTGELFF. CDR3 coding DNA: TGTGCCAGCAGCTTCGTTCAAAACACCGGGGAGCTGTTTTTT.

The gene calls are TRBV4-1 and TRBJ1-2; D possibly corresponds to TRBD1 (5 bases). The ends were cut back, 5 bases at V and 4 bases at J, with 8 bases in the middle. The CDR3 is made up of 12 amino acids. CDR1 is MGHRA and CDR2 is YSYEKL in the germline V gene. In DNA, the CDR3 is TGCGCCAGCAGCGCGGGGGGCTATGGCTACACCTTC. It encodes CASSAGGYGYTF.

The V call is TRBV10-3, the J call TRBJ1-1; D gene unclear. V shed 2 bases and J shed 2 bases, with 12 bases lying between them. The CDR3 is made up of 15 amino acids. Germline CDR1 and CDR2: ENHRY and SYGVKD. The CDR3 sequence: CAISEPREKNTEAFF. CDR3 nucleotide sequence: TGTGCCATCAGTGAGCCCCGGGAGAAAAACACTGAAGCTTTCTTT.

The gene calls are TRBV4-1 and TRBJ2-7; D is unclear. The V end was cut by 4 bases, the J end by 5 bases, with 12 bases between. Germline lookup yields CDR1 MGHRA and CDR2 YSYEKL. This CDR3 is built from 13 residues. This CDR3 reads CASSLAGGDEQYF. The CDR3, as DNA: TGCGCCAGCAGCCTCGCAGGTGGTGACGAGCAGTACTTC.

Note on this clonotype: An end of the junction does not agree with germline; a read error may underlie this. Here the CDR3 reads CASSLSRDRSSYEQYF. The CDR3 coding sequence is TGTGCCAGCAGTCTATCCCGGGACAGGAGCTCCTACGAGCAGTACTTC. The J gene is TRBJ2-7, the V gene TRBV27, with 8 bases that match TRBD1. The CDR3 totals 16 residues. CDR1 and CDR2 (germline): MNHEY, SMNVEV (reference sequence).

This chain joins TRBV2 and TRBJ1-1; 7 nucleotides line up with TRBD1. CDR3 length: 14 amino acids. V trimming: 5 bases; J trimming: 6 bases; junction bases outside the gene matches: 9. Germline V lookup: CDR1 SNHLY, CDR2 FYNNEI. The CDR3 coding sequence is TGTGCCAGCAGTCCTCGACAGGGTAGGGCTGAAGCTTTCTTT. Its protein product is CASSPRQGRAEAFF.